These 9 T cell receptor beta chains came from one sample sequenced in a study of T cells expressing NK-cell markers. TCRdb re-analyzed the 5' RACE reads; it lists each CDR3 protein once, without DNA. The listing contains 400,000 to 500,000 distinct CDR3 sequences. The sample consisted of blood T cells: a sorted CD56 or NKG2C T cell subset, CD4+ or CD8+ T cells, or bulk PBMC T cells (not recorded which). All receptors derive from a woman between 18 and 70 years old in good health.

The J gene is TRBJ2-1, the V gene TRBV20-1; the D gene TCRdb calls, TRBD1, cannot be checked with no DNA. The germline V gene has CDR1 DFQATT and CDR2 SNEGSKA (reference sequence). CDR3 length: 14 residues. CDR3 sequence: CSATKGDRDNEQFF.

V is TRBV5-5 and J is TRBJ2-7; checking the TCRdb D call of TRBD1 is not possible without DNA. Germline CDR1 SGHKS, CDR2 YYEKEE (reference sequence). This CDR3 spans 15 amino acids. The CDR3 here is CASSLAGTAPYEQYF.

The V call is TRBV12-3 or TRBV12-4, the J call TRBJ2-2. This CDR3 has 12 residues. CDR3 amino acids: CASSPAAGELFF.

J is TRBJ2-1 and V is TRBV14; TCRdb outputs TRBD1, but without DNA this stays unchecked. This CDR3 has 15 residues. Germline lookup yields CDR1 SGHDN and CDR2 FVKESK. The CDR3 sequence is CASSQAGQFYNEQFF.

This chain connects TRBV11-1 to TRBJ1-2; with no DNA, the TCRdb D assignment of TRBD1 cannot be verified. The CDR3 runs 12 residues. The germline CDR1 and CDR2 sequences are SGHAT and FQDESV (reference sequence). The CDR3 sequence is CASSVTGLGYTF.

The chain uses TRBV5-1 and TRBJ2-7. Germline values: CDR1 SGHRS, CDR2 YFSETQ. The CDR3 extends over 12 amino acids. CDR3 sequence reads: CASSLREYEQYF.

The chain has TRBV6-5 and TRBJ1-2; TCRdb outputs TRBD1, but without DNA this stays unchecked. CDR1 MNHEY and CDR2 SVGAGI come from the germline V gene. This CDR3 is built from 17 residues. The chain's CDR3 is CASSYSNRGLGKGGYTF.

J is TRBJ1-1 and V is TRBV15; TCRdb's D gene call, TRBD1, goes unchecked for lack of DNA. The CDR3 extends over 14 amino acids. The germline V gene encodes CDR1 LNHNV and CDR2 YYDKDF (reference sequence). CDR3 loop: CATSRMGGRTEAFF.

The CDR3 sequence: CAISESPGGNQPQHF. This sequence joins TRBV10-3 and TRBJ1-5; no DNA is available, so the TRBD1 call from TCRdb remains unchecked. Germline V gives CDR1 ENHRY, CDR2 SYGVKD. The CDR3 totals 15 residues.